Listed here is a single T cell receptor (beta chain). This entry is derived from a study of PD-1 blockade in classical Hodgkin lymphoma. Patients all relapsed after autologous stem cell transplantation, and there was variation in brentuximab vedotin exposure. Germline assignment: CDR1 MNHEY and CDR2 SVGAGI. The CDR3 loop spans 15 amino acids. The V segment lost 4 bases and the J segment 1 base; nucleotides outside the gene matches: 4. The table came from immunoSEQ multiplex PCR; TCRdb's copy has only in-frame clones and leaves some out. The table shows 40,000 or so clones, with over 65% occurring only once.

This sequence originates from a human donor with classical Hodgkin lymphoma. This sequence joins TRBV6-5 and TRBJ2-5, with 9 bases lining up with TRBD1. The sequencing here drew on peripheral blood mononuclear cells (PBMCs), taken at baseline. CDR3 protein: CASSFGQGFQETQYF. As DNA, the CDR3 is TGTGCCAGCAGTTTTGGACAGGGGTTCCAAGAGACCCAGTACTTC.